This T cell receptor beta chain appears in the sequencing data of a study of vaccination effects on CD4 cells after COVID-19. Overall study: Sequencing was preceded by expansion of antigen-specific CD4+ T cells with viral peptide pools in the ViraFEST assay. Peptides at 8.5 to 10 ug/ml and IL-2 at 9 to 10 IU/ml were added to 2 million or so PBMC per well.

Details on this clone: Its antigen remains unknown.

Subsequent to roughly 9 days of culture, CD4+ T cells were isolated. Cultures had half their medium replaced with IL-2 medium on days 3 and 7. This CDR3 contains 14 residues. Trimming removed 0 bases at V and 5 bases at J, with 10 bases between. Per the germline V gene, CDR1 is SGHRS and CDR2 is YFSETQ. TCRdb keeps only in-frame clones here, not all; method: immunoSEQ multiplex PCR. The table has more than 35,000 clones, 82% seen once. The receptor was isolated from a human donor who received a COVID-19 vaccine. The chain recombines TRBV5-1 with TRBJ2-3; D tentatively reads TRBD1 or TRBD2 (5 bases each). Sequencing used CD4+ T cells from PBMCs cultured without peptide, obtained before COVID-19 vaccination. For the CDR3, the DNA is TGCGCCAGCAGCTTGGCGGGGCCGCGAGATACGCAGTATTTT. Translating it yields CASSLAGPRDTQYF.